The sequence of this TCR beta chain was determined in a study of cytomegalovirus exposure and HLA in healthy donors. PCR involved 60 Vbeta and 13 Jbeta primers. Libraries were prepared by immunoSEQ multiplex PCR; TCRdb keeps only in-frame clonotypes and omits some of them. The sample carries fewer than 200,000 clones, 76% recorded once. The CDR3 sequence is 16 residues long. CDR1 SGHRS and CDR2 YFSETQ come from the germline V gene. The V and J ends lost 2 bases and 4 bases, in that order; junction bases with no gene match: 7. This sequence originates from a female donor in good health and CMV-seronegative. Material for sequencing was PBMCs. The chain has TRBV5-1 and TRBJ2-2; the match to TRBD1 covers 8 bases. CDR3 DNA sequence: TGCGCCAGCAGCTTCTACAGGGGGTCGAGCACCGGGGAGCTGTTTTTT. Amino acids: CASSFYRGSSTGELFF.